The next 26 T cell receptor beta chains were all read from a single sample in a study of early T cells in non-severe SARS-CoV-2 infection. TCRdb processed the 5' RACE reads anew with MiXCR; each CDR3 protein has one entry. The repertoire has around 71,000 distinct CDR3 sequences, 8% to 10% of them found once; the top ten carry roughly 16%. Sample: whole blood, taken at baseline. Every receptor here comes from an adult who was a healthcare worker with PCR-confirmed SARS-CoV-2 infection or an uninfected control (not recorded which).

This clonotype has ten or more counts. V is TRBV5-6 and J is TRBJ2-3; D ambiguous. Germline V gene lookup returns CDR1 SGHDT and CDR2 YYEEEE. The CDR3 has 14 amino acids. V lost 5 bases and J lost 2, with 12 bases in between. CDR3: CASRPNGPTDTQYF. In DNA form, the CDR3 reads TGTGCCAGCAGACCAAACGGACCCACAGATACGCAGTATTTT.

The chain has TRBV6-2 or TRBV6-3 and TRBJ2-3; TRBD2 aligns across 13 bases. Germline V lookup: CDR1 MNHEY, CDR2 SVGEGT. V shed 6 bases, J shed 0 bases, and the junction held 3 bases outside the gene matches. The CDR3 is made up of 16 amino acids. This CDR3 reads CASSGLAGVSTDTQYF. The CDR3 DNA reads TGTGCCAGCAGCGGACTAGCGGGAGTCAGCACAGATACGCAGTATTTT.

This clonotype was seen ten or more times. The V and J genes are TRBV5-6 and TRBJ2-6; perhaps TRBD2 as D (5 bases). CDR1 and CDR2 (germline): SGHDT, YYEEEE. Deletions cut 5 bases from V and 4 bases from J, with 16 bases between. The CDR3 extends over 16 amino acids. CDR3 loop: CASRTIGERGANVLTF. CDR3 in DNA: TGTGCCAGCAGAACCATCGGGGAGAGAGGGGCCAACGTCCTGACTTTC. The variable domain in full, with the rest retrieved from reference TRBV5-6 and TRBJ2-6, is DAGVTQSPTHLIKTRGQQVTLRCSPKSGHDTVSWYQQALGQGPQFIFQYYEEEERQRGNFPDRFSGHQFPNYSSELNVNALLLGDSALYLCASRTIGERGANVLTFGAGSRLTVL.

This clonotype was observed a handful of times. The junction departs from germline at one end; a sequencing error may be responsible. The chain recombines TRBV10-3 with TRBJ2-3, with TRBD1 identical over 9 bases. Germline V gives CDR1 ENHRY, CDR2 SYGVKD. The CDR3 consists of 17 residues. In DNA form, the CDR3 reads TGTGCCATCAGCGAGTCCCCGGACAGGGGTTACACAGATACGCAGTATTTT. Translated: CAISESPDRGYTDTQYF.

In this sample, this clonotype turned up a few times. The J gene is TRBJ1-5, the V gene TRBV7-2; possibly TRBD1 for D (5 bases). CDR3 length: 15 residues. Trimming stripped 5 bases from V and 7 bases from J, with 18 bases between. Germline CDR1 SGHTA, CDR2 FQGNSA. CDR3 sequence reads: CASSPRGVAEQPQHF. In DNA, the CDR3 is TGTGCCAGCAGCCCGAGAGGGGTGGCCGAACAGCCCCAGCATTTT.

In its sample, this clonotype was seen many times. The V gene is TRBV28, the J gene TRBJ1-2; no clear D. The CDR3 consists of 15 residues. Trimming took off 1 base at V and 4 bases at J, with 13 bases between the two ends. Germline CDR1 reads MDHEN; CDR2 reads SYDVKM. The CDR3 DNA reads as TGTGCCAGCAGTTTATCATCTCCCGTCGGCTATGGCTACACCTTC. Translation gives CASSLSSPVGYGYTF.

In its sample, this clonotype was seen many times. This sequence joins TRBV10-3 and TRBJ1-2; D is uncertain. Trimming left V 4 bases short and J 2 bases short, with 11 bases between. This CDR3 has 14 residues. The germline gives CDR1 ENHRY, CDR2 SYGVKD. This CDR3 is CAISGRPSNYGYTF. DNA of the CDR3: TGTGCCATCAGTGGTAGGCCGTCCAACTATGGCTACACCTTC.

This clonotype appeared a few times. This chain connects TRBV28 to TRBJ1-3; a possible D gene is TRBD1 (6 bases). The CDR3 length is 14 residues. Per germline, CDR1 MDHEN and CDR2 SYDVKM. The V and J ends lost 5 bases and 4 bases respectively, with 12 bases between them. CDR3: CASSTTGKGNTIYF. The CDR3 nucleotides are TGTGCCAGCAGTACCACAGGGAAGGGAAACACCATATATTTT.

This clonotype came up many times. DNA for the CDR3: TGTGCCAGCAGAAGAGGGACAGATACGCAGTATTTT. Protein sequence: CASRRGTDTQYF. The chain employs TRBV6-2 or TRBV6-3 and TRBJ2-3; D perhaps matches TRBD2 (5 bases). The V end was cut by 6 bases, the J end by 3 bases, with 7 bases between. The germline V gene encodes CDR1 MNHEY and CDR2 SVGEGT. The CDR3 totals 12 residues.

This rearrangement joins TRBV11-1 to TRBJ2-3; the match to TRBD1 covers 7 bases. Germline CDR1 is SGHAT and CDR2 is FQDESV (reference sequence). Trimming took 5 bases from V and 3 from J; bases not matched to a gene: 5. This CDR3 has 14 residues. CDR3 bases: TGTGCCAGCAGCCCCCGGGACAGAACAGATACGCAGTATTTT. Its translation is CASSPRDRTDTQYF.

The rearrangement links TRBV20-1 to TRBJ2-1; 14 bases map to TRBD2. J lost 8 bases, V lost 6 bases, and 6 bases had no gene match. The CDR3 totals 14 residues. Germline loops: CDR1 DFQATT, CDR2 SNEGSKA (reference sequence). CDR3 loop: CSALGLAGGDEQFF. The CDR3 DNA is TGCAGTGCCCTAGGACTAGCGGGAGGAGATGAGCAGTTCTTC.

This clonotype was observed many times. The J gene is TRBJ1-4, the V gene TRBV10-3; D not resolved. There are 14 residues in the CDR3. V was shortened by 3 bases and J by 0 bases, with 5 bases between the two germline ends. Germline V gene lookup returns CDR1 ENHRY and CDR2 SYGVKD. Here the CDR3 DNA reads TGTGCCATCAGTGAACCCCCAACTAATGAAAAACTGTTTTTT. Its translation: CAISEPPTNEKLFF.

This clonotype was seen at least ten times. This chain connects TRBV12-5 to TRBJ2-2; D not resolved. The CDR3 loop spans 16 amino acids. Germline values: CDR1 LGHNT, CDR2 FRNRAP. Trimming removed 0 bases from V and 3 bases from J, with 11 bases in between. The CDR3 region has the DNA TGTGCTAGTGGTTTGGTCATTAACCCTTACACCGGGGAGCTGTTTTTT. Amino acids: CASGLVINPYTGELFF.

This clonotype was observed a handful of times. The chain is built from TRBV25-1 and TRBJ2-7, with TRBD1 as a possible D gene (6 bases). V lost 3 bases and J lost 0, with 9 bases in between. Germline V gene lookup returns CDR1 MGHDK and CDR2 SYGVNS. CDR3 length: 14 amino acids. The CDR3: CASSDVTGSYEQYF. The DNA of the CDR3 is TGTGCCAGCAGTGATGTGACAGGCTCCTACGAGCAGTACTTC.

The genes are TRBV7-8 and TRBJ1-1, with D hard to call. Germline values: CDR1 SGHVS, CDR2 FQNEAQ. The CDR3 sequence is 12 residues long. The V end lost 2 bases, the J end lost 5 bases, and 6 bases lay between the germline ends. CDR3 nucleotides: TGTGCCAGCAGCTTATTTGAGACTGAAGCTTTCTTT. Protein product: CASSLFETEAFF.

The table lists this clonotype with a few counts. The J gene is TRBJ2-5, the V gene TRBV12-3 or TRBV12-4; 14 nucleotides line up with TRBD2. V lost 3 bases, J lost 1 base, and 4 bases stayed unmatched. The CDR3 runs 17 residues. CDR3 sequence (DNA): TGTGCCAGCAGTTTTAGACTAGCGGGAGGGCCCCAAGAGACCCAGTACTTC. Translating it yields CASSFRLAGGPQETQYF.

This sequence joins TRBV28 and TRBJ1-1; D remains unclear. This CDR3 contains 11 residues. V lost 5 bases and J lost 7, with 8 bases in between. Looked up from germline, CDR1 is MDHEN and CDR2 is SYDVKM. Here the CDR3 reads CASSPSSEAFF. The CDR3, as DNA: TGTGCCAGCAGTCCAAGCAGTGAAGCTTTCTTT.

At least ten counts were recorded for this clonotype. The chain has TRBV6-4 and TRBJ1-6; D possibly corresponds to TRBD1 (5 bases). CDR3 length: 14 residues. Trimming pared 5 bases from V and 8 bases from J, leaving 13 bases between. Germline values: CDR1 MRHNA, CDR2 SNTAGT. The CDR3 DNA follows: TGTGCCAGCAGTCAAGACAGAGCCTATTCACCCCTCCACTTT. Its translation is CASSQDRAYSPLHF.

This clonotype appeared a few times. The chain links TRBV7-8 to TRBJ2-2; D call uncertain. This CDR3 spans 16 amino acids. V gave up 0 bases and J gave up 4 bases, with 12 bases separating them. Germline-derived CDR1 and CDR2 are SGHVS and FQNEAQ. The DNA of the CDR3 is TGTGCCAGCAGCTTAGCCTACACTTTAAGCACCGGGGAGCTGTTTTTT. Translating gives CASSLAYTLSTGELFF.

In nucleotides, the CDR3 is TGTGCCAGCAGACAACAGGGATCGAACACCGGGGAGCTGTTTTTT. Its protein is CASRQQGSNTGELFF. The chain carries TRBV6-6 and TRBJ2-2; tentative D call: TRBD1 (6 bases). Germline V gives CDR1 MNHNY, CDR2 SVGAGI (reference sequence). V was trimmed by 6 bases and J by 0 bases, leaving 11 bases between them. The CDR3 extends over 15 amino acids.

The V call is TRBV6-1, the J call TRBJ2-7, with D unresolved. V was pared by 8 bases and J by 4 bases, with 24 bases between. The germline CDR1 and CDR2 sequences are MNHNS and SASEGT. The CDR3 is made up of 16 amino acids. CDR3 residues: CASLFLVGPYGYEQYF. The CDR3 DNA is TGTGCCAGCTTATTTCTGGTTGGGCCCTACGGATACGAGCAGTACTTC.

Here the CDR3 DNA reads TGCAGCGTTGAGGACAAACAAGAGACCCAGTACTTC. Protein: CSVEDKQETQYF. The chain combines TRBV29-1 with TRBJ2-5; possible D gene TRBD1, 5 bases. Germline V gene lookup returns CDR1 SQVTM and CDR2 ANQGSEA. There are 12 residues in the CDR3. V lost 3 bases to trimming and J lost 2 bases, with 7 bases between them.

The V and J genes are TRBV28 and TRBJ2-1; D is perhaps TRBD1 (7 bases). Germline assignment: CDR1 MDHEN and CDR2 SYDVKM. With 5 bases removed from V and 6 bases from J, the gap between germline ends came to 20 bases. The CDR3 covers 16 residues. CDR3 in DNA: TGTGCCAGCAGTCCCCTCCCAGGGGGACTCTTCAATGAGCAGTTCTTC. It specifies CASSPLPGGLFNEQFF.

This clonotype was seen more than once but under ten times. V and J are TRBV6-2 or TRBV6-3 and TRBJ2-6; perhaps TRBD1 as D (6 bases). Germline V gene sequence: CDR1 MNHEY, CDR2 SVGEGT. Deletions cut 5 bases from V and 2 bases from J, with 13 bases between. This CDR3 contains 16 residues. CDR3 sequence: CASSARRGAGANVLTF. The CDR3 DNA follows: TGTGCCAGCAGTGCACGCAGGGGCGCTGGGGCCAACGTCCTGACTTTC.

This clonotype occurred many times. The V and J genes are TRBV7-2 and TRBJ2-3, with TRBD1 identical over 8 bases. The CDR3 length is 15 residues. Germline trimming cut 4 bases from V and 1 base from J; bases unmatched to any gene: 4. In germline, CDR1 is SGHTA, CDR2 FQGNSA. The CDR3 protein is CASSSGQGGTDTQYF. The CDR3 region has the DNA TGTGCCAGCAGCTCCGGACAGGGCGGCACAGATACGCAGTATTTT.

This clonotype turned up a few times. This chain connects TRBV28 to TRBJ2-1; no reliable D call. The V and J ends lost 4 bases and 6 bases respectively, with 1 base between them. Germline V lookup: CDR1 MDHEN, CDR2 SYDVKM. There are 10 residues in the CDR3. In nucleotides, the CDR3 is TGTGCCAGCAGTTCCAATGAGCAGTTCTTC. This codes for CASSSNEQFF.